The 12 T cell receptor beta chains below come from one sample, sequenced in a study of ipilimumab plus nivolumab after autologous stem cell transplantation. Sequenced by immunoSEQ multiplex PCR; TCRdb stores in-frame clones only, minus some. Counted here are fewer than 15,000 clones, less than 80% occurring once; the ten biggest clones make up 15% to 20%. Specimen: PBMCs, collected in a trial of ipilimumab plus nivolumab as post-transplant consolidation. The origin of the receptors is a male donor with diffuse large B-cell lymphoma.

This clone showed up just once. V is TRBV15 and J is TRBJ2-7; TRBD2 might be the D (5 bases). The CDR3 totals 14 residues. Deletions cut 0 bases from V and 6 bases from J, with 12 bases between. Per germline, CDR1 LNHNV and CDR2 YYDKDF (reference sequence). The CDR3 nucleotides are TGTGCCACCAGCAGAGATATGGAGGCTGGCGAGCAGTACTTC. Its translation is CATSRDMEAGEQYF.

This sequence joins TRBV30 and TRBJ2-3; 10 bases line up with TRBD2. Germline CDR1 is GTSNPN and CDR2 is SVGIG (reference sequence). With 1 base clipped from V and 4 bases from J, the junction kept 5 bases outside the gene matches. The CDR3 extends over 15 amino acids. The CDR3 region has the DNA TGTGCCTGGAGTGGCAGCGGGAGGGCCGCAGATACGCAGTATTTT. It encodes CAWSGSGRAADTQYF.

V gene TRBV5-6 combines with J gene TRBJ1-2; D uncertain. Trimming took 0 bases from V and 2 from J, leaving 14 bases between them. This CDR3 is 16 amino acids long. Per germline, CDR1 SGHDT and CDR2 YYEEEE. The CDR3 nucleotides read TGTGCCAGCAGCTTGGCTGGATCCGGTCCAAACTATGGCTACACCTTC. It encodes CASSLAGSGPNYGYTF. The full variable domain, completed using reference TRBV5-6 and TRBJ1-2, is DAGVTQSPTHLIKTRGQQVTLRCSPKSGHDTVSWYQQALGQGPQFIFQYYEEEERQRGNFPDRFSGHQFPNYSSELNVNALLLGDSALYLCASSLAGSGPNYGYTFGSGTRLTVV.

The rearrangement links TRBV4-1 to TRBJ1-2; 10 bases are shared with TRBD1. The junction had 2 bases not matched to a gene; V was cut back by 3 bases and J by 4 bases. This CDR3 region has 14 residues. From germline, CDR1 is MGHRA and CDR2 YSYEKL. CDR3 coding DNA: TGCGCCAGCAGCCAGGACAGGGGGACCTATGGCTACACCTTC. It codes for CASSQDRGTYGYTF.

V usage is TRBV5-1 and J usage is TRBJ1-2; maybe TRBD1 (5 bases). The CDR3 is 14 residues long. The V gene lost 4 bases and the J gene lost 3 bases, with 13 bases spanning the gap. Germline lookup yields CDR1 SGHRS and CDR2 YFSETQ. This CDR3 reads CASSMRGRDYGYTF. The CDR3 DNA reads as TGCGCCAGCAGCATGCGCGGCAGGGACTATGGCTACACCTTC.

This clone was counted a few times. V gene TRBV5-4 combines with J gene TRBJ2-1; TRBD2 agrees at 9 bases. Germline V gene sequence: CDR1 SGHNT, CDR2 YYREEE (reference sequence). V shed 5 bases, J shed 3 bases, and the junction held 12 bases outside the gene matches. This CDR3 comprises 17 residues. The CDR3 here is CASSFGTSRPNYNEQFF. DNA of the CDR3: TGTGCCAGCAGTTTCGGGACTAGCAGACCGAACTACAATGAGCAGTTCTTC.

In its sample, this clone is medium-sized. The chain carries TRBV6-5 and TRBJ2-7; 8 nucleotides line up with TRBD2. CDR3 length: 14 residues. Germline CDR1 MNHEY, CDR2 SVGAGI. Germline trimming cut 2 bases from V and 6 bases from J; bases unmatched to any gene: 6. Here the CDR3 reads CASSYAGGRGEQYF. In DNA form, the CDR3 reads TGTGCCAGCAGTTACGCGGGGGGCCGGGGCGAGCAGTACTTC.

The chain carries TRBV6-6 and TRBJ1-1; 9 bases are a match to TRBD1. Germline V lookup: CDR1 MNHNY, CDR2 SVGAGI (reference sequence). This CDR3 is 15 amino acids long. V trimming: 4 bases; J trimming: 4 bases; junction bases outside the gene matches: 7. CDR3 region: CASSWDREGGTEAFF. As DNA, the CDR3 is TGTGCCAGCAGTTGGGACAGGGAAGGAGGCACTGAAGCTTTCTTT.

The gene calls are TRBV11-2 and TRBJ2-1; no clear D. Germline values: CDR1 SGHAT, CDR2 FQNNGV. Trimming stripped 5 bases from V and 0 bases from J, with 11 bases between. This CDR3 spans 15 amino acids. CDR3 coding DNA: TGTGCCAGCAGCGGCGGCCCGTCCTCCTACAATGAGCAGTTCTTC. As protein: CASSGGPSSYNEQFF.

The CDR3 reads CAWKAGFSNQPQHF. CDR3 coding DNA: TGTGCCTGGAAAGCGGGGTTTAGCAATCAGCCCCAGCATTTT. The V gene is TRBV30, the J gene TRBJ1-5; D is unclear. Germline V gene lookup returns CDR1 GTSNPN and CDR2 SVGIG (reference sequence). Trimming removed 4 bases at V and 0 bases at J, with 10 bases between. This CDR3 has 14 residues.

The chain employs TRBV30 and TRBJ2-5; D may be TRBD1 (6 bases). The CDR3 extends over 11 amino acids. Deletions cut 4 bases from V and 5 bases from J, with 8 bases between. Germline CDR1 GTSNPN, CDR2 SVGIG (reference sequence). The CDR3 protein is CAWIQGETQYF. The CDR3 region has the DNA TGTGCCTGGATCCAGGGGGAGACCCAGTACTTC.

V gene TRBV19 combines with J gene TRBJ1-2, with 8 bases aligning to TRBD1. The CDR3 length is 13 residues. Germline V gives CDR1 LNHDA, CDR2 SQIVND (reference sequence). J was trimmed by 8 bases and V by 1 base; bases with no gene match: 3. The CDR3 sequence is CASSIVRTGGYTF. CDR3 DNA sequence: TGTGCCAGTAGTATAGTACGGACAGGGGGCTACACCTTC.